The text below deals with one T cell receptor (beta chain). Its antigen remains unknown. This specimen comes from a study of OX40 agonist ivuxolimab in advanced cancers. Across the whole study: Dose-escalation patients suffered from hepatocellular carcinoma, melanoma, renal cell or head and neck cancer. Notes on the study in general: Expanded clones belonging to CD8+ T cells outnumbered, on average, those of CD4+.

V lost 2 bases and J 2 bases, leaving 9 bases between the germline ends. This CDR3 contains 14 residues. Germline V gene lookup returns CDR1 SGHAT and CDR2 FQDESV (reference sequence). TCRdb's copy holds only in-frame clones and misses some; the assay was immunoSEQ multiplex PCR. The table has 66,000 or so clones, more than 70% seen once. The sequence derives from an adult with an advanced solid tumor such as melanoma, head and neck, liver or kidney cancer. Sample: CD4+ or CD8+ T cells sorted from blood, taken in a trial of the OX40 agonist ivuxolimab. J is TRBJ1-1 and V is TRBV11-1; the D is unclear. This chain's CDR3 is CASSLIRANTEAFF. The CDR3 DNA follows: TGTGCCAGCAGCTTAATCCGGGCAAACACTGAAGCTTTCTTT.